This TCR beta chain was recovered during a study of PD-L1 blockade in urothelial cancer. The CDR3 length is 15 residues. The germline V gene encodes CDR1 SGHKS and CDR2 YYEKEE (reference sequence). Losses at the gene ends were 2 bases for V and 10 bases for J; bases not matched to a gene: 5. Assay used: immunoSEQ multiplex PCR; TCRdb lists only in-frame clones, some missing. Of approximately 30,000 clones listed, 80% are singletons. The source of this sequence is a man in his fifties with urothelial cancer. The sample in question was PBMCs, obtained around atezolizumab (anti-PD-L1) treatment. V gene TRBV5-5 combines with J gene TRBJ2-1, with 14 positions matching TRBD2. CDR3 region: CASSFPGLAGDEQFF. The CDR3 bases are TGTGCCAGCAGCTTCCCGGGACTAGCGGGAGACGAGCAGTTCTTC.